These 19 T cell receptor beta chains came from one sample sequenced in a study of cytomegalovirus exposure and HLA in healthy donors. Both 60 Vbeta primers and 13 Jbeta primers went into the PCR. Produced via immunoSEQ multiplex PCR; TCRdb's table is partial and in-frame only. This repertoire shows 100,000 to 150,000 clones, more than 80% found once; its top ten account for 7.5% to 9.5%. The sample was PBMCs. The receptors were sampled from a man between 25 and 39 years old in good health and CMV-seropositive.

This chain uses TRBV7-3 with TRBJ1-1, with 7 bases identical to TRBD1. The CDR3 length is 14 residues. The germline gives CDR1 SGHTA, CDR2 FQGTGA. Trimming removed 5 bases from V and 5 bases from J; junction bases left unmatched: 8. The DNA of the CDR3 is TGTGCCAGCAGCAACACAGGGGCCCCAACTGAAGCTTTCTTT. Translated, it gives CASSNTGAPTEAFF.

The sample holds a few counts of this clone. The genes are TRBV18 and TRBJ1-1, with D maybe TRBD1 (5 bases). Germline CDR1 KGHSH, CDR2 LQKENI. The CDR3 length is 15 residues. Trimming pared 2 bases from V and 4 bases from J, leaving 14 bases between. As DNA, the CDR3 is TGTGCCAGCTCACCAGTTCCAGGGCAGGGCACTGAAGCTTTCTTT. Translation: CASSPVPGQGTEAFF.

The chain links TRBV2 to TRBJ1-3; possibly TRBD1 for D (5 bases). Germline V gives CDR1 SNHLY, CDR2 FYNNEI. V lost 1 base and J 4 bases, leaving 11 bases between the germline ends. The length of the CDR3 is 15 residues. CDR3 DNA sequence: TGTGCCAGCAGTGAAGGGACATTGGACGGAAACACCATATATTTT. Translated: CASSEGTLDGNTIYF. The full variable domain, in which reference TRBV2 and TRBJ1-3 provide the parts outside the CDR3, is EPEVTQTPSHQVTQMGQEVILRCVPISNHLYFYWYRQILGQKVEFLVSFYNNEISEKSEIFDDQFSVERPDGSNFTLKIRSTKLEDSAMYFCASSEGTLDGNTIYFGEGSWLTVV.

The chain employs TRBV18 and TRBJ1-5; D unclear. CDR3 length equals 15 residues. Trimming removed 5 bases at V and 0 bases at J, with 11 bases between. Germline V lookup: CDR1 KGHSH, CDR2 LQKENI. CDR3 protein: CASSYGGYSNQPQHF. CDR3 nucleotides: TGTGCCAGCTCATATGGAGGGTATAGCAATCAGCCCCAGCATTTT.

The J gene is TRBJ2-3, the V gene TRBV14, with 8 bases identical to TRBD1. Trimming cost V 4 bases and J 0 bases; bases outside gene matches: 6. Germline loops: CDR1 SGHDN, CDR2 FVKESK. This CDR3 is 16 amino acids long. The CDR3 DNA follows: TGTGCCAGCAGCCCTTGGACAGGGTCTAGCACAGATACGCAGTATTTT. This translates into CASSPWTGSSTDTQYF.

The J gene is TRBJ2-1, the V gene TRBV4-1; TRBD2 matches at 8 bases. Losses at the gene ends were 4 bases for V and 8 bases for J; bases not matched to a gene: 4. Germline CDR1 is MGHRA and CDR2 is YSYEKL. The CDR3 covers 13 residues. For the CDR3, the DNA is TGCGCCAGCAGCCGGACTAGCAGCCATGAGCAGTTCTTC. This encodes CASSRTSSHEQFF.

The V call is TRBV7-3, the J call TRBJ2-2; a possible D gene is TRBD2 (6 bases). Trimming pared 4 bases from V and 1 base from J, leaving 10 bases between. The CDR3 totals 15 residues. From germline, CDR1 is SGHTA and CDR2 FQGTGA. In nucleotides, the CDR3 is TGTGCCAGCAGCTCCGACGGGGGGAACACCGGGGAGCTGTTTTTT. Protein: CASSSDGGNTGELFF.

The genes are TRBV23-1 and TRBJ2-7, with TRBD1 identical over 9 bases. TRBV23-1 is placed among ORFs of uncertain function. This CDR3 is 15 amino acids long. Trimming took 5 bases from V and 5 from J; bases not matched to a gene: 10. CDR3: CASSLGTGTKDEQYF. Here the CDR3 DNA reads TGCGCCAGCAGTTTGGGGACAGGGACGAAGGACGAGCAGTACTTC.

The rearrangement links TRBV30 to TRBJ2-2, with TRBD1 as a possible D gene (6 bases). The CDR3 covers 12 residues. Germline V lookup: CDR1 GTSNPN, CDR2 SVGIG (reference sequence). Trimming removed 7 bases from V and 5 bases from J, with 11 bases in between. The CDR3: CALQRGTGELFF. The CDR3 DNA reads as TGTGCCTTGCAAAGGGGGACCGGGGAGCTGTTTTTT. The full variable domain, with the rest looked up from reference TRBV30 and TRBJ2-2, is SQTIHQWPATLVQPVGSPLSLECTVEGTSNPNLYWYRQAAGRGLQLLFYSVGIGQISSEVPQNLSASRPQDRQFILSSKKLLLSDSGFYLCALQRGTGELFFGEGSRLTVL.

This rearrangement joins TRBV5-1 to TRBJ2-7, with TRBD2 matching 8 bases. There are 13 residues in the CDR3. V was clipped by 3 bases and J by 2 bases; unmatched bases: 1. Looked up from germline, CDR1 is SGHRS and CDR2 is YFSETQ. The CDR3 protein is CASSSRGAYEQYF. CDR3 DNA sequence: TGCGCCAGCAGCTCGCGGGGGGCCTACGAGCAGTACTTC.

In this sample, this clone turned up once. The chain recombines TRBV5-1 with TRBJ2-2; a possible D gene is TRBD1 (7 bases). The V gene's germline CDR1 is SGHRS and CDR2 YFSETQ. CDR3 size: 15 residues. V was pared by 4 bases and J by 1 base, with 11 bases between. The CDR3 coding sequence is TGCGCCAGCAGCAGGCAGGGGGGGAACACCGGGGAGCTGTTTTTT. Its protein is CASSRQGGNTGELFF.

This clone showed up just once. The J gene is TRBJ2-3, the V gene TRBV7-2; D unclear. The V end lost 3 bases, the J end lost 2 bases, and 9 bases lay between the germline ends. The CDR3 is 14 residues long. Germline CDR1 reads SGHTA; CDR2 reads FQGNSA. Written as DNA, the CDR3 is TGTGCCAGCAGCTTGACTCGTTCCACAGATACGCAGTATTTT. This translates into CASSLTRSTDTQYF. The whole variable domain, remainder taken from reference TRBV7-2 and TRBJ2-3, is GAGVSQSPSNKVTEKGKDVELRCDPISGHTALYWYRQSLGQGLEFLIYFQGNSAPDKSGLPSDRFSAERTGGSVSTLTIQRTQQEDSAVYLCASSLTRSTDTQYFGPGTRLTVL.

This clone was recorded only once. The chain couples TRBV2 to TRBJ2-5; TRBD2 matches 15 bases. Germline CDR1 and CDR2: SNHLY and FYNNEI. The CDR3 spans 18 residues. V shed 8 bases, J shed 4 bases, and the junction held 14 bases outside the gene matches. CDR3 protein: CASGRGTSGGFFVETQYF. DNA for the CDR3: TGTGCCAGCGGAAGGGGGACTAGCGGGGGGTTTTTTGTAGAGACCCAGTACTTC.

The chain carries TRBV7-3 and TRBJ1-2; unclear D gene. The CDR3 has 13 residues. Trimming pared 2 bases from V and 7 bases from J, leaving 11 bases between. Germline V gene lookup returns CDR1 SGHTA and CDR2 FQGTGA. This chain's CDR3 is CASSLAPGGGYTF. CDR3 nucleotide sequence: TGTGCCAGCAGCTTAGCCCCCGGCGGTGGCTACACCTTC.

The DNA of the CDR3 is TGTGCCAGCAGACACAGACAGCCGACTGAAGCTTTCTTT. This codes for CASRHRQPTEAFF. The chain recombines TRBV6-5 with TRBJ1-1, with D perhaps matching TRBD1 (5 bases). Germline V gene sequence: CDR1 MNHEY, CDR2 SVGAGI. The V gene lost 6 bases and the J gene lost 5 bases, with 13 bases spanning the gap. The CDR3 is made up of 13 amino acids.

This clone was observed a few times. The chain has TRBV4-1 and TRBJ1-2, with D possibly TRBD1 on 5 matching bases. The germline CDR1 and CDR2 sequences are MGHRA and YSYEKL. CDR3 length equals 17 residues. The V end lost 1 base, the J end lost 6 bases, and 21 bases lay between the germline ends. The CDR3 region is CASSQGPGTAPFHGYTF. CDR3 coding DNA: TGCGCCAGCAGCCAAGGCCCCGGGACTGCTCCGTTCCATGGCTACACCTTC.

This chain joins TRBV5-5 and TRBJ1-3; D possibly corresponds to TRBD1 (5 bases). The CDR3 is made up of 16 amino acids. Germline V gene sequence: CDR1 SGHKS, CDR2 YYEKEE (reference sequence). V was pared by 4 bases and J by 3 bases, with 17 bases between. This CDR3 reads CASSPTARVFGNTIYF. CDR3 sequence (DNA): TGTGCCAGCAGCCCAACCGCCAGGGTCTTTGGAAACACCATATATTTT.

To note about this clone: An end of the junction does not agree with germline; a read error may underlie this. The genes are TRBV7-3 and TRBJ1-2, with D possibly matching TRBD1 (6 bases). The germline gives CDR1 SGHTA, CDR2 FQGTGA. The CDR3 covers 13 residues. The CDR3 nucleotides are TGTGCCAGCGGCTTCCTACAGGGTAGTGGCTACACCTTC. Its translation: CASGFLQGSGYTF.

This clone was detected only once. The chain combines TRBV9 with TRBJ2-5, with D unresolved. The CDR3 has 12 residues. The germline V and J ends were trimmed by 3 bases and 3 bases, with 6 bases remaining between them. Germline V gives CDR1 SGDLS, CDR2 YYNGEE. The CDR3 protein is CASSANKETQYF. CDR3 sequence (DNA): TGTGCCAGCAGCGCTAATAAAGAGACCCAGTACTTC.